Described below is a single T cell receptor beta chain sequence and its context. Antigen: not known. Sequencing used immunoSEQ multiplex PCR; TCRdb keeps in-frame clones, though not all of them. The sample lists a few million clones; about 93% were seen once. The entry originates in a study of shared clonotypes between healthy human individuals. V dropped 4 bases and J dropped 5 bases, with 21 bases sitting between them. From germline, CDR1 is SGHAT and CDR2 FQNNGV. The CDR3 sequence is 16 residues long. The study's findings and limits: Non-shared clonotypes were found to have lower generation probabilities than the clonotypes that were shared by all four of the sorted-subset donors. Clonotype sharing levels among donors were expected to vary with sequencing depth.

CD45RO-negative, CCR7-selected cells formed the naive CD8 fraction, which excluded terminally differentiated effector memory CD45RA+ cells. Donors were healthy HIV-negative adults without recent acute infections or vaccinations. The sample taken for sequencing was naive CD8+ T cells from PBMCs. The origin of this receptor is a man between 18 and 35 years old in good health. Some clones in this sample may be carry-over from other donors' samples. The gene calls are TRBV11-2 and TRBJ2-7; perhaps TRBD1 as D (5 bases). The CDR3 here is CASSSSGQGLSDEQYF. DNA of the CDR3: TGTGCCAGCAGCTCTTCCGGGCAGGGTTTGTCGGACGAGCAGTACTTC. The entire variable domain, with the rest obtained from reference TRBV11-2 and TRBJ2-7, is as follows: EAGVAQSPRYKIIEKRQSVAFWCNPISGHATLYWYQQILGQGPKLLIQFQNNGVVDDSQLPKDRFSAERLKGVDSTLKIQPAKLEDSAVYLCASSSSGQGLSDEQYFGPGTRLTVT.